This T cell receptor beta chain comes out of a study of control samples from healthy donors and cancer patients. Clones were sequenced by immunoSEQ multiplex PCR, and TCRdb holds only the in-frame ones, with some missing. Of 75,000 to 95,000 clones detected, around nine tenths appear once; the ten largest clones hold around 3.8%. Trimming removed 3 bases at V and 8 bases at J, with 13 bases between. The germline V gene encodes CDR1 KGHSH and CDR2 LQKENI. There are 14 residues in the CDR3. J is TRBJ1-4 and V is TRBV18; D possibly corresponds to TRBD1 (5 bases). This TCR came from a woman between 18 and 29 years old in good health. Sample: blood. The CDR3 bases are TGTGCCAGCTCACCTGGGGCAGGGAACGAAAAACTGTTTTTT. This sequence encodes CASSPGAGNEKLFF.